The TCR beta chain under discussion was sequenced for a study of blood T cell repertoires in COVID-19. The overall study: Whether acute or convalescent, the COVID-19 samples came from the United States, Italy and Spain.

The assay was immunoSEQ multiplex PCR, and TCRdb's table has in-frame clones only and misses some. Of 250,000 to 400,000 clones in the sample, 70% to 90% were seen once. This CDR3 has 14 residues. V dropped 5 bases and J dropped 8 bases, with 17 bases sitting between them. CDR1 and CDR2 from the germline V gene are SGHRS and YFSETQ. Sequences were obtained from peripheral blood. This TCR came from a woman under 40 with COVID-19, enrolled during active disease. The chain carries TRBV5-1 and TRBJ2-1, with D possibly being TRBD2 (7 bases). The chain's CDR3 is CASRGGPPWDEQFF. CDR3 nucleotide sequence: TGCGCCAGCAGGGGGGGGCCCCCCTGGGATGAGCAGTTCTTC. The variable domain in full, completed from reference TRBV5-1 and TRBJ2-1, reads KAGVTQTPRYLIKTRGQQVTLSCSPISGHRSVSWYQQTPGQGLQFLFEYFSETQRNKGNFPGRFSGRQFSNSRSEMNVSTLELGDSALYLCASRGGPPWDEQFFGPGTRLTVL.